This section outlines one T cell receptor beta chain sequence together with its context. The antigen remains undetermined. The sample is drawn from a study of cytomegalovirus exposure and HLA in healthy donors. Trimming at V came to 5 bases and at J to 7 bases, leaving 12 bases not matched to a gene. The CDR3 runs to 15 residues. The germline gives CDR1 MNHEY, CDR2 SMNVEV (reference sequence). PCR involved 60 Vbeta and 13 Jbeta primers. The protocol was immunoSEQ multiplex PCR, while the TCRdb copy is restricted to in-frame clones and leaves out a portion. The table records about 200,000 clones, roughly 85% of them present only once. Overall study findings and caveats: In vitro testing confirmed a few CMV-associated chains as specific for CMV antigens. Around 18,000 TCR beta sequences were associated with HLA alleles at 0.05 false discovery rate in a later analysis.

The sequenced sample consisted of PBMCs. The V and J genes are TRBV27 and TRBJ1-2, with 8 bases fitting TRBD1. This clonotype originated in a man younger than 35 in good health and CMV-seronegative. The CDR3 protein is CASSTHRGSFGGYTF. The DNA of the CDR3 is TGTGCCAGCAGTACCCACAGGGGGTCATTTGGTGGCTACACCTTC.